The entry that follows covers one TCR beta chain sequence. Germline loops: CDR1 SGHRS, CDR2 YFSETQ. V was cut by 0 bases and J by 5 bases, with 11 bases left in between. The CDR3 has 14 residues. The data were taken from a study of blood T cell repertoires in COVID-19. Looking at the study overall: Samples of COVID-19 (acute and convalescent) were obtained from the United States, Italy and Spain.

Original methodology: Amplification from reference gene primers served as the basis for estimated nucleated cell counts. Profiling relied on immunoSEQ multiplex PCR, and the TCRdb table lists in-frame clones only, not all of them. That table gives V, J and clone size, and the DNA gave D and trimming. The sample records hundreds of thousands of clones, about 90% being singletons. The V gene is TRBV5-1, the J gene TRBJ1-1; D may be TRBD1 (5 bases). The specimen sequenced was PBMCs or T cells enriched from blood (not recorded which). The TCR originated in a woman younger than 35 with acute COVID-19. The CDR3, as DNA: TGCGCCAGCAGCTTGGACAGCAGGGAAACTGAAGCTTTCTTT. Its protein product is CASSLDSRETEAFF.